This TCR beta chain is from a study of blood T cell repertoires in COVID-19. Trimming took off 3 bases at V and 5 bases at J, with 14 bases between the two ends. The V gene's germline CDR1 is SGHNT and CDR2 YYREEE (reference sequence). CDR3 size: 14 residues. TCRdb's copy holds only in-frame clones and misses some; the assay was immunoSEQ multiplex PCR. The sample lists about 51,000 clones; about 91% were seen once. The chain carries TRBV5-4 and TRBJ1-2; the D gene is possibly TRBD1 (5 bases). Sequencing input: peripheral blood. The receptor was isolated from a man between 50 and 59 years old with acute or convalescent COVID-19. CDR3 sequence: CASSSAGRSYGYTF. Written as DNA, the CDR3 is TGTGCCAGCAGCTCAGCAGGGCGCAGTTATGGCTACACCTTC.